Listed below are T cell receptor beta chains from one sample, sequenced in a study of CD8 T cells in ankylosing spondylitis. TCRdb analysed the 5' RACE reads with MiXCR anew, one entry per CDR3 protein. The sample has roughly 260,000 distinct CDR3 sequences; about 20% are singletons. Sequencing was performed on blood, either unsorted or a sorted T cell fraction (not recorded which). The receptor set was obtained from a male donor with ankylosing spondylitis or in good health (not recorded which). CDR3s include the opening cysteine and the closing phenylalanine or tryptophan. Fields, in order: D gene, clone size, J gene, V gene, CDR3 DNA, CDR3 protein. The D gene is left open where the match is weak. The size entry is marked missing in some rows and otherwise reads once, few, many or a size class.

- - TRBJ1-4 TRBV20-1 TGCAGTGCTAGTGTAAGGGGGGTTGAAAAACTGTTTTTT CSASVRGVEKLFF
TRBD2 - TRBJ2-2 TRBV5-1 TGCGCCAGCAGCTTGGAAGGGACTAGCGGAACCGGGGAGCTGTTTTTT CASSLEGTSGTGELFF
- - TRBJ1-1 TRBV25-1 TGTGCCAGCAGTGCCCCGGGGGAAGCTTTCTTT CASSAPGEAFF
- few TRBJ1-1 TRBV12-3/TRBV12-4 TGTGCCAGCAGTTTTGGCGGGGTAAGGAACACTGAAGCTTTCTTT CASSFGGVRNTEAFF
- - TRBJ2-3 TRBV4-2 TGTGCCAGCAGCCAAGATCGAGCCGGTTTCGGAACAGATACGCAGTATTTT CASSQDRAGFGTDTQYF
TRBD1 - TRBJ1-4 TRBV12-3/TRBV12-4 TGTGCCAGCAGTTGGACAGGGAATGAAAAACTGTTTTTT CASSWTGNEKLFF
- many TRBJ1-1 TRBV4-2 TGTGCCAGCAGCCAAGCGGTTGACAGTGTGAACACTGAAGCTTTCTTT CASSQAVDSVNTEAFF
- few TRBJ1-6 TRBV6-6 TGTGCCAGCACTCGGCAGGCCAATTCACCCCTCCACTTT CASTRQANSPLHF
TRBD2 - TRBJ2-2 TRBV27 TGTGCCAGCAGTCCCGGGATGGGGGGGACCGGGGAGCTGTTTTTT CASSPGMGGTGELFF
- many TRBJ1-2 TRBV29-1 TGCAGCGCACGGACGGATCCTAACTATGGCTACACCTTC CSARTDPNYGYTF
- - TRBJ1-1 TRBV15 TGTGCCACCAGCAGAGAGCGGCCAGAACACCTTGAAGCTTTCTTT CATSRERPEHLEAFF
TRBD2 - TRBJ2-3 TRBV10-1 TGCGCCAGCAGTGAGTCGATCCGGGAGGGTTGGATCGGTACGCAGTATTTT CASSESIREGWIGTQYF
TRBD2 many TRBJ2-1 TRBV5-5 TGTGCCAGCAGCTTCCAGCGGGGGGGCCTTCCAGTCGATGAGCAGTTCTTC CASSFQRGGLPVDEQFF
- - TRBJ2-5 TRBV3-1 TGTGCCAGCAGCCCACTGAGAAGTGAGACCCAGTACTTC CASSPLRSETQYF
- - TRBJ2-5 TRBV7-8 TGTGCCAGCAGCTCCCGAATGCAGGCCCAGTACTTC CASSSRMQAQYF
TRBD1 few TRBJ1-2 TRBV5-1 TGCGCCAGCAGCCGCCGGGACAGGGGAACCTATGGCTACACCTTC CASSRRDRGTYGYTF
- few TRBJ1-2 TRBV10-3 TGTGCCATCAGTGATCAGGAAAACTATGGCTACACCTTC CAISDQENYGYTF
- many TRBJ2-1 TRBV11-2 TGTGCCAGCAGCGTGACAGGCGCTCTGGCTGAGCAGTTCTTC CASSVTGALAEQFF
- few TRBJ1-5 TRBV13 TGTGCCAGCAGCTTAGGGGGGCCCTATGGCAATCAGCCCCAGCATTTT CASSLGGPYGNQPQHF
- - TRBJ1-5 TRBV5-1 TGCGCCAGCAGCTTGGACTCTAGGAATCAGCCCCAGCATTTT CASSLDSRNQPQHF
- many TRBJ2-5 TRBV12-3/TRBV12-4 TGTGCCAGCAGACGTGGGGGGTTGGAGACCCAGTACTTC CASRRGGLETQYF
- - TRBJ2-3 TRBV7-8 TGTGCCAGCAGCTTAAGTCAGAGACGGGGAAGACCAGATACGCAGTATTTT CASSLSQRRGRPDTQYF